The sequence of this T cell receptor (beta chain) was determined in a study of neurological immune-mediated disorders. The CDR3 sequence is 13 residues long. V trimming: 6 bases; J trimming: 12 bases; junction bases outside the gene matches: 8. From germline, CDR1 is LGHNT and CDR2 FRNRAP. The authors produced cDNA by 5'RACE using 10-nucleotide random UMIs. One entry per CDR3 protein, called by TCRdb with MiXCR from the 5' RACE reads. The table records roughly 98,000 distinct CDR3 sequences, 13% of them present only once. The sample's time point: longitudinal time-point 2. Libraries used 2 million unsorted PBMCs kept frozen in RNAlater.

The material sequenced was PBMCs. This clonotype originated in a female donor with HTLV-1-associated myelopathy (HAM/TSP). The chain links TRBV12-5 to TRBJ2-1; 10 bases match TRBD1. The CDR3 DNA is TGTGCTAGTGGCTCCGGGACAGGGGTACGGCAGTTCTTC. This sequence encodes CASGSGTGVRQFF.